A single sample is the source of the 10 T cell receptor beta chains below, sequenced in a study of human T cells and chemical hapten exposure. The template was total RNA from unfractionated whole blood. TCRdb recomputed calls from the 5' RACE reads with MiXCR, one row per CDR3 protein. The sample includes more than 75,000 distinct CDR3 sequences, around 15% seen only once; the top ten take almost 7%. The receptors shown here come from a female donor in good health.

This sequence joins TRBV19 and TRBJ1-2, with D possibly being TRBD1 (6 bases). Trimming cost V 6 bases and J 4 bases, with 18 bases left between them. Germline V gene sequence: CDR1 LNHDA, CDR2 SQIVND (reference sequence). The length of the CDR3 is 15 residues. The CDR3 protein is CASRSSPGTPYGYTF. Written as DNA, the CDR3 is TGTGCCAGTAGATCCAGTCCCGGGACACCCTATGGCTACACCTTC. The full variable domain, in which reference TRBV19 and TRBJ1-2 provide the parts outside the CDR3, is DGGITQSPKYLFRKEGQNVTLSCEQNLNHDAMYWYRQDPGQGLRLIYYSQIVNDFQKGDIAEGYSVSREKKESFPLTVTSAQKNPTAFYLCASRSSPGTPYGYTFGSGTRLTVV.

This clonotype was counted a few times. The chain has TRBV5-4 and TRBJ1-2, with 8 positions matching TRBD1. The CDR3 is made up of 17 amino acids. J gave up 0 bases and V 6 bases, and 13 bases lay outside the gene matches. The germline gives CDR1 SGHNT, CDR2 YYREEE (reference sequence). The DNA for the CDR3 is TGTGCCAGCAACCTAGGGCGCGGGACAGGAACTAACTATGGCTACACCTTC. Translation gives CASNLGRGTGTNYGYTF. The whole variable domain, remainder taken from reference TRBV5-4 and TRBJ1-2, is ETGVTQSPTHLIKTRGQQVTLRCSSQSGHNTVSWYQQALGQGPQFIFQYYREEENGRGNFPPRFSGLQFPNYSSELNVNALELDDSALYLCASNLGRGTGTNYGYTFGSGTRLTVV.

This clonotype was seen more than once but under ten times. V and J are TRBV27 and TRBJ2-1; perhaps TRBD1 as D (6 bases). This CDR3 spans 15 amino acids. Germline V lookup: CDR1 MNHEY, CDR2 SMNVEV (reference sequence). The V and J ends lost 3 bases and 7 bases respectively, with 16 bases between them. CDR3 residues: CASSFGNRARNEQFF. In nucleotides, the CDR3 is TGTGCCAGCAGTTTTGGGAACAGGGCCCGAAATGAGCAGTTCTTC.

This clonotype was seen just once. The rearrangement links TRBV4-3 to TRBJ2-3, with 8 bases aligning to TRBD2. The CDR3 has 17 residues. CDR1 is LGHNA, CDR2 YSLEER, per germline. With V trimmed by 1 base and J by 3 bases, 9 bases remained unmatched. The CDR3 is CASSQGSGGAGTDTQYF. CDR3 sequence (DNA): TGCGCCAGCAGCCAAGGCTCCGGGGGGGCAGGAACAGATACGCAGTATTTT.

The chain is built from TRBV12-3 or TRBV12-4 and TRBJ2-7, with 10 bases fitting TRBD2. This CDR3 has 13 residues. J was trimmed by 3 bases and V by 6 bases; bases with no gene match: 2. The CDR3 spells CASRVAGGYEQYF. The CDR3 DNA reads TGTGCCAGCAGGGTAGCGGGGGGCTACGAGCAGTACTTC.

The V call is TRBV11-2, the J call TRBJ1-4; 10 bases map to TRBD1. This CDR3 comprises 14 residues. After removal of 5 bases from V and 7 bases from J, the junction contained 4 bases not matched to a gene. In germline, CDR1 is SGHAT, CDR2 FQNNGV. The CDR3 spells CASSATGGLEKLFF. The CDR3 coding sequence is TGTGCCAGCAGCGCGACAGGGGGCCTTGAAAAACTGTTTTTT.

This rearrangement joins TRBV5-4 to TRBJ1-5, with D maybe TRBD1 (6 bases). CDR1 is SGHNT, CDR2 YYREEE, per germline (reference sequence). The CDR3 extends over 15 amino acids. V lost 3 bases to trimming and J lost 3 bases, with 13 bases between them. In DNA, the CDR3 is TGTGCCAGCAGCTGGGGGGGGCGCGTCAATCAGCCCCAGCATTTT. It yields the protein CASSWGGRVNQPQHF.

The CDR3: CASSSTRLAGGGHEQFF. The CDR3 coding sequence is TGTGCCAGCAGCTCGACCCGACTAGCGGGAGGGGGTCATGAGCAGTTCTTC. The gene calls are TRBV7-2 and TRBJ2-1; 14 bases map to TRBD2. Germline V CDR1 and CDR2: SGHTA, FQGNSA. V dropped 4 bases and J dropped 8; count of bases not matched to a gene: 10. This CDR3 region has 17 residues.

As concerns this clonotype: One junction end disagrees with the germline gene, perhaps due to a read error. V usage is TRBV18 and J usage is TRBJ1-1; D is possibly TRBD1 (6 bases). CDR3 length equals 16 residues. Germline V lookup: CDR1 KGHSH, CDR2 LQKENI. CDR3 sequence: CASSPRGPSSNTEAYF. The DNA of the CDR3 is TGTGCCAGCTCACCGCGGGGGCCCAGCTCGAACACTGAAGCTTACTTT.

Judged by abundance, this clonotype is medium-sized. The V call is TRBV2, the J call TRBJ2-3; 11 bases fit TRBD2. V trimming: 6 bases; J trimming: 5 bases; junction bases outside the gene matches: 4. The CDR3 extends over 14 amino acids. Germline CDR1 and CDR2: SNHLY and FYNNEI. The CDR3 bases are TGTGCCAGCAGCGAGGGACTAGCGGTAGATACGCAGTATTTT. Amino acids: CASSEGLAVDTQYF.